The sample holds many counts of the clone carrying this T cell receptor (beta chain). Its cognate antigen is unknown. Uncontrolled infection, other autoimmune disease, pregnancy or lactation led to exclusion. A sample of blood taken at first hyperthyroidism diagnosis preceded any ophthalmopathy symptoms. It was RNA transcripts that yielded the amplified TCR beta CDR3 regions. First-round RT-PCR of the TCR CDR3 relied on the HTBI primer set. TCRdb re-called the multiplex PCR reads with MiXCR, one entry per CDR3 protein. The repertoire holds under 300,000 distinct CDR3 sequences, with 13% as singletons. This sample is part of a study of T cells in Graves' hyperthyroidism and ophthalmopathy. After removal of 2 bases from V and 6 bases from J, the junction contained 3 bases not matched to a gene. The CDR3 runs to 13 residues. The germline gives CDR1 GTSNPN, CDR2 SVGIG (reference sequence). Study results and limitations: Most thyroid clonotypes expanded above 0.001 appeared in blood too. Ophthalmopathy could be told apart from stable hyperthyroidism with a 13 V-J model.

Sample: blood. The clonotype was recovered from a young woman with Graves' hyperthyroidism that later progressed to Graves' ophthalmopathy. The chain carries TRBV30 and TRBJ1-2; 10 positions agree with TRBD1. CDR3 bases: TGTGCCTGGAGTCTGACAGGGGGCGATGGCTACACCTTC. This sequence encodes CAWSLTGGDGYTF. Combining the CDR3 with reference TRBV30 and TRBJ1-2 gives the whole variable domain SQTIHQWPATLVQPVGSPLSLECTVEGTSNPNLYWYRQAAGRGLQLLFYSVGIGQISSEVPQNLSASRPQDRQFILSSKKLLLSDSGFYLCAWSLTGGDGYTFGSGTRLTVV.